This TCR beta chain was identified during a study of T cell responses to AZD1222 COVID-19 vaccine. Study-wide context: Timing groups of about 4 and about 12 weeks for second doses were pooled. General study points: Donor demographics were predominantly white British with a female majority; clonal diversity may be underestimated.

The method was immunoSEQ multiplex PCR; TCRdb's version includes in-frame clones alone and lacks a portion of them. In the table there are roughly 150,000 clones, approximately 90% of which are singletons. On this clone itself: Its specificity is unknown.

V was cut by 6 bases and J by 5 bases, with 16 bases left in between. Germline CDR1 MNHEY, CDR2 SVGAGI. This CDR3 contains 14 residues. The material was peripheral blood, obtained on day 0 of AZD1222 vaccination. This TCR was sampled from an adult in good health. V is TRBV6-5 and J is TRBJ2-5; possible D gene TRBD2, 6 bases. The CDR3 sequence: CASSPEMGGETQYF. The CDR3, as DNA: TGTGCCAGCAGCCCCGAGATGGGAGGTGAGACCCAGTACTTC.